Included here is one T cell receptor (beta chain) sequence, with context. Vbeta (60) and Jbeta (13) primers were used in the PCR. Only in-frame clones appear in the TCRdb table, and some are missing; sequencing was by immunoSEQ multiplex PCR. The table includes around 110,000 clones, more than 60% detected once. The germline V gene encodes CDR1 SGDLS and CDR2 YYNGEE. With V trimmed by 3 bases and J by 6 bases, 7 bases remained unmatched. The CDR3 runs 15 residues. The entry originates in a study of cytomegalovirus exposure and HLA in healthy donors. The TCR originated in a man aged 55-75 years in good health and CMV-seronegative. Sequencing input: PBMCs. The chain is built from TRBV9 and TRBJ2-2; 8 nucleotides agree with TRBD2. CDR3 protein: CASSGRGGLSGELFF. The CDR3, as DNA: TGTGCCAGCAGCGGCCGGGGGGGCCTCTCCGGGGAGCTGTTTTTT.